The 23 T cell receptor beta chains below were found in one sample sequenced in a study of OX40 agonist ivuxolimab in advanced cancers. This table comes from immunoSEQ multiplex PCR, and its TCRdb copy is limited to in-frame clones, with some not included. This table holds 50,000 to 60,000 clones, about 92% found once. The sample in question was CD4+ or CD8+ T cells sorted from blood, obtained in a trial of the OX40 agonist ivuxolimab. Receptors originate from an adult with an advanced solid tumor such as melanoma, head and neck, liver or kidney cancer.

V is TRBV4-1 and J is TRBJ1-2; D remains ambiguous. Between the trimmed V and J ends, which lost 0 bases and 2 bases, there was a span of 7 bases. Germline V lookup: CDR1 MGHRA, CDR2 YSYEKL. The CDR3 runs to 14 residues. CDR3 DNA: TGCGCCAGCAGCCAAGAAAGAGGGAACTATGGCTACACCTTC. Its translation: CASSQERGNYGYTF.

The V call is TRBV19, the J call TRBJ1-5; D is unclear. Trimming took 0 bases from V and 0 from J, leaving 6 bases between them. Germline V gene sequence: CDR1 LNHDA, CDR2 SQIVND (reference sequence). This CDR3 has 15 amino acids. The CDR3 sequence is CASSIEPFSNQPQHF. The CDR3 coding sequence is TGTGCCAGTAGTATAGAACCTTTTAGCAATCAGCCCCAGCATTTT.

The rearrangement joins TRBV7-2 to TRBJ2-1; D is perhaps TRBD2 (6 bases). This CDR3 contains 14 residues. Germline CDR1 and CDR2: SGHTA and FQGNSA. Trimming stripped 1 base from V and 6 bases from J, with 10 bases between. The CDR3 region has the DNA TGTGCCAGCAGCTTAGTAGGGCGGGGCAATGAGCAGTTCTTC. Encoded protein: CASSLVGRGNEQFF.

This rearrangement joins TRBV29-1 to TRBJ1-1, with a tentative D call TRBD1 (6 bases). This CDR3 is built from 12 residues. V gave up 3 bases and J gave up 8 bases, with 13 bases separating them. CDR1 SQVTM and CDR2 ANQGSEA come from the germline V gene. The chain's CDR3 is CSVEGWGGEAFF. The CDR3 nucleotides are TGCAGCGTTGAGGGGTGGGGGGGCGAAGCTTTCTTT. Combining the CDR3 with reference TRBV29-1 and TRBJ1-1 gives the whole variable domain SAVISQKPSRDICQRGTSLTIQCQVDSQVTMMFWYRQQPGQSLTLIATANQGSEATYESGFVIDKFPISRPNLTFSTLTVSNMSPEDSSIYLCSVEGWGGEAFFGQGTRLTVV.

The rearrangement joins TRBV28 to TRBJ1-1; 7 nucleotides align to TRBD1. Germline assignment: CDR1 MDHEN and CDR2 SYDVKM. CDR3 length: 15 residues. J gave up 3 bases and V 5 bases, and 9 bases lay outside the gene matches. CDR3 DNA: TGTGCCAGCAGTGGCGACAGGGTGAAGGACACTGAAGCTTTCTTT. Translated, it gives CASSGDRVKDTEAFF.

This chain joins TRBV20-1 and TRBJ2-7; D remains unclear. Between the trimmed V and J ends, which lost 6 bases and 4 bases, there was a span of 10 bases. This CDR3 has 11 amino acids. The germline gives CDR1 DFQATT, CDR2 SNEGSKA (reference sequence). DNA for the CDR3: TGCAGTGCCAAGACTGGATACGAGCAGTACTTC. Translated: CSAKTGYEQYF.

The chain joins TRBV18 to TRBJ2-7; the D gene is possibly TRBD1 (6 bases). Germline loops: CDR1 KGHSH, CDR2 LQKENI. The ends were cut back, 4 bases at V and 4 bases at J, with 14 bases in the middle. The CDR3 sequence is 14 residues long. The CDR3 region is CASSQGVLYYEQYF. In DNA form, the CDR3 reads TGTGCCAGCTCACAGGGGGTCCTCTATTACGAGCAGTACTTC.

This chain connects TRBV12-2 to TRBJ2-7; the table's D call of TRBD1 was not tested on the DNA. TRBV12-2 is assigned pseudogene status. This CDR3 has 14 amino acids. The CDR3 nucleotides read TGTGCCAGCAGCCAGACAGGGGTCGATCGGGAGCAGTACTTC. This encodes CASSQTGVDREQYF.

This chain links TRBV29-1 with TRBJ1-2; D is ambiguous. The CDR3 has 10 residues. CDR1 and CDR2 (germline): SQVTM, ANQGSEA. Trimming pared 8 bases from V and 12 bases from J, leaving 16 bases between. CDR3 sequence: CSTPGSHDTF. CDR3 nucleotide sequence: TGCAGCACCCCTGGATCCCACGACACCTTC.

The chain uses TRBV6-5 and TRBJ1-6; TRBD1 agrees at 9 bases. Trimming took 2 bases from V and 8 from J; bases not matched to a gene: 4. There are 15 residues in the CDR3. From germline, CDR1 is MNHEY and CDR2 SVGAGI. Here the CDR3 DNA reads TGTGCCAGCAGTTACCAACAGGGGGCGGATTCACCCCTCCACTTT. Its protein is CASSYQQGADSPLHF.

The chain couples TRBV2 to TRBJ1-1, with a weak D call TRBD1 (5 bases). This CDR3 comprises 13 residues. The V end lost 5 bases, the J end lost 4 bases, and 11 bases lay between the germline ends. Germline CDR1 SNHLY, CDR2 FYNNEI. The CDR3 sequence: CASSRRAITEAFF. The CDR3 DNA sequence: TGTGCCAGCAGTCGCAGGGCAATCACTGAAGCTTTCTTT.

The chain combines TRBV5-5 with TRBJ1-2; no clear D. V was clipped by 4 bases and J by 3 bases, with 7 bases between them. The germline CDR1 and CDR2 sequences are SGHKS and YYEKEE (reference sequence). This CDR3 comprises 12 residues. CDR3 sequence: CASSPGDYGYTF. Here the CDR3 DNA reads TGTGCCAGCAGCCCTGGGGACTATGGCTACACCTTC.

The chain links TRBV5-1 to TRBJ2-5, with D maybe TRBD1 (6 bases). Trimming removed 6 bases at V and 1 base at J, with 16 bases between. Germline-derived CDR1 and CDR2 are SGHRS and YFSETQ. The CDR3 sequence is 15 residues long. The CDR3 here is CASTQVGQFQETQYF. The CDR3 nucleotides read TGCGCCAGCACCCAGGTCGGACAGTTCCAAGAGACCCAGTACTTC.

V and J are TRBV6-6 and TRBJ2-3; D may be TRBD1 (5 bases). From germline, CDR1 is MNHNY and CDR2 SVGAGI (reference sequence). The V end lost 6 bases, the J end lost 2 bases, and 9 bases lay between the germline ends. The CDR3 is 13 residues long. CDR3 protein: CASSLDTTDTQYF. The CDR3 DNA sequence: TGTGCCAGCAGCCTGGACACCACAGATACGCAGTATTTT.

The chain recombines TRBV18 with TRBJ1-5; a weak D match, TRBD1 (5 bases). From germline, CDR1 is KGHSH and CDR2 LQKENI. The CDR3 contains 17 residues. The ends were cut back, 2 bases at V and 2 bases at J, with 16 bases in the middle. The chain's CDR3 is CASSPEITGTGNQPQHF. The CDR3 DNA sequence: TGTGCCAGCTCACCAGAAATTACGGGGACTGGCAATCAGCCCCAGCATTTT. Variable domain in full (rest from reference TRBV18 and TRBJ1-5): NAGVMQNPRHLVRRRGQEARLRCSPMKGHSHVYWYRQLPEEGLKFMVYLQKENIIDESGMPKERFSAEFPKEGPSILRIQQVVRGDSAAYFCASSPEITGTGNQPQHFGDGTRLSIL.

The chain uses TRBV2 and TRBJ2-7; 8 bases align to TRBD1. Germline CDR1 SNHLY, CDR2 FYNNEI. The CDR3 is made up of 15 amino acids. The ends lost 3 bases at V and 2 bases at J; junction bases unmatched: 6. CDR3 in DNA: TGTGCCAGCAGTGAGTCACAGGGGGTCCCCTACGAGCAGTACTTC. Amino acid sequence: CASSESQGVPYEQYF. The full variable domain, its missing parts supplied by reference TRBV2 and TRBJ2-7, is EPEVTQTPSHQVTQMGQEVILRCVPISNHLYFYWYRQILGQKVEFLVSFYNNEISEKSEIFDDQFSVERPDGSNFTLKIRSTKLEDSAMYFCASSESQGVPYEQYFGPGTRLTVT.

The rearrangement links TRBV7-2 to TRBJ2-3; 7 bases fit TRBD2. CDR1 and CDR2 (germline): SGHTA, FQGNSA. With V trimmed by 1 base and J by 5 bases, 6 bases remained unmatched. The CDR3 has 15 amino acids. The CDR3 region is CASSLGGGGRDTQYF. As DNA, the CDR3 is TGTGCCAGCAGCTTAGGTGGCGGGGGACGAGATACGCAGTATTTT.

This chain links TRBV11-2 with TRBJ2-5; 7 bases line up with TRBD2. V lost 5 bases to trimming and J lost 0 bases; unmatched junction nucleotides: 6. The CDR3 length is 15 residues. Germline V gene lookup returns CDR1 SGHAT and CDR2 FQNNGV. CDR3 residues: CASSIGTMYQETQYF. Here the CDR3 DNA reads TGTGCCAGCAGCATCGGGACTATGTACCAAGAGACCCAGTACTTC.

This chain uses TRBV4-3 with TRBJ2-7, with TRBD2 matching 10 bases. V was pared by 4 bases and J by 2 bases, with 2 bases of the junction left unmatched. Germline V lookup: CDR1 LGHNA, CDR2 YSLEER. CDR3 length: 14 residues. CDR3 nucleotides: TGCGCCAGCAGCCCCGGACTAGCGGCCTACGAGCAGTACTTC. Translating gives CASSPGLAAYEQYF.

J is TRBJ1-1 and V is TRBV7-9; D unclear. Trimming shortened V by 8 bases and J by 8 bases, and 18 bases separated the two germline ends. Germline V gene sequence: CDR1 SEHNR, CDR2 FQNEAQ (reference sequence). The CDR3 runs to 13 residues. CDR3 region: CASGYQDGLEAFF. The CDR3 DNA reads TGTGCCAGCGGCTACCAGGACGGCCTCGAAGCTTTCTTT.

The J gene is TRBJ1-1, the V gene TRBV6-1; D not certain. CDR3 length: 13 amino acids. V lost 5 bases, J lost 0 bases, and 7 bases lay in between. Germline V gives CDR1 MNHNS, CDR2 SASEGT. Here the CDR3 DNA reads TGTGCCAGCAGTAGAGGATTGAACACTGAAGCTTTCTTT. Translation: CASSRGLNTEAFF.

The chain carries TRBV11-1 and TRBJ1-4; D possibly corresponds to TRBD1 (6 bases). The germline V and J ends were trimmed by 8 bases and 5 bases, with 9 bases remaining between them. The CDR3 runs 12 residues. Germline V lookup: CDR1 SGHAT, CDR2 FQDESV (reference sequence). CDR3 residues: CASQGLNEKLFF. In DNA form, the CDR3 reads TGTGCCAGCCAGGGGTTAAATGAAAAACTGTTTTTT.

The chain uses TRBV5-6 and TRBJ2-7; D is unresolved. Germline V gives CDR1 SGHDT, CDR2 YYEEEE. The ends were cut back, 1 base at V and 3 bases at J, with 11 bases in the middle. The CDR3 is made up of 14 amino acids. The CDR3 here is CASSLSQSLYEQYV. For the CDR3, the DNA is TGTGCCAGCAGCTTGAGTCAGAGTCTCTACGAGCAGTACGTC.